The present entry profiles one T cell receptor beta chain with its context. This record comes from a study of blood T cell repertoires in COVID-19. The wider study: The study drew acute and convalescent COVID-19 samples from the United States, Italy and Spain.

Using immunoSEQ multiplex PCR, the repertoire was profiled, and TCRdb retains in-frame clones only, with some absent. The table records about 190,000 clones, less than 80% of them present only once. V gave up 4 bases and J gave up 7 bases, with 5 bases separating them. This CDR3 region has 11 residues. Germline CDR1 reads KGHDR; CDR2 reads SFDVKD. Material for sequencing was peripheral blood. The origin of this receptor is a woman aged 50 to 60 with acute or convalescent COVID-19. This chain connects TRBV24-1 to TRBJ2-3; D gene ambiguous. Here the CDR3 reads CATSDRNTQYF. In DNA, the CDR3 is TGTGCCACCAGTGACCGTAATACGCAGTATTTT.